Each of the 12 T cell receptor beta chains below was sequenced from the same sample in a study of monozygotic twins with inflammatory bowel disease. TCRdb reprocessed the 5' RACE reads; each CDR3 protein has one entry and no DNA is given. In total, the table holds some 200,000 distinct CDR3 sequences. The sequenced sample consisted of blood. The receptors shown here come from a human donor with ulcerative colitis or Crohn's disease, or a healthy co-twin of an affected twin (not recorded which).

The genes are TRBV15 and TRBJ1-6. Germline V lookup: CDR1 LNHNV, CDR2 YYDKDF (reference sequence). The CDR3 has 13 residues. The chain's CDR3 is CATSRAQNSPLHF.

The chain combines TRBV18 with TRBJ2-3. CDR3 size: 14 residues. Per germline, CDR1 KGHSH and CDR2 LQKENI. CDR3 loop: CASSLSPGEDTQYF.

V and J are TRBV12-3 or TRBV12-4 and TRBJ2-5; TCRdb returns TRBD2, unconfirmable since there is no DNA. The CDR3 is 15 amino acids. The CDR3 reads CASSLRAGRRETQYF.

The chain combines TRBV7-9 with TRBJ1-5; TCRdb indicates TRBD1, and absent DNA this call remains unverified. The length of the CDR3 is 14 residues. Looked up from germline, CDR1 is SEHNR and CDR2 is FQNEAQ (reference sequence). CDR3 amino acids: CASRYNRGGQPQHF.

The chain couples TRBV14 to TRBJ2-7; the D call from TCRdb, TRBD2, cannot be confirmed without DNA. This CDR3 spans 16 amino acids. From germline, CDR1 is SGHDN and CDR2 FVKESK. CDR3 loop: CASSPGLAGNSYEQYF.

The V call is TRBV3-1, the J call TRBJ2-1; as DNA is missing, the TRBD2 call by TCRdb cannot be tested. CDR3 length: 18 residues. Germline V gene data show CDR1 as LGHDT and CDR2 as YNNKEL (reference sequence). The CDR3 is CASSQALLYSGGPVVQFF.

The chain carries TRBV6-5 and TRBJ2-5. The V gene's germline CDR1 is MNHEY and CDR2 SVGAGI. The CDR3 is 17 residues long. The CDR3 sequence: CASSYRNPRIFQETQYF.

The chain links TRBV7-2 to TRBJ1-1; TCRdb indicates TRBD1, and absent DNA this call remains unverified. The CDR3 is 15 amino acids. Per germline, CDR1 SGHTA and CDR2 FQGNSA. CDR3: CASSLGHRITTEAFF.

This rearrangement joins TRBV3-1 to TRBJ2-1; TCRdb gives TRBD1 as the D gene, but with no DNA this cannot be confirmed. The CDR3 covers 14 residues. Germline CDR1 and CDR2: LGHDT and YNNKEL (reference sequence). The CDR3 spells CASSSGTGSNEQFF.

The genes are TRBV10-3 and TRBJ2-3; the TCRdb call, TRBD1, lacks DNA for checking. This CDR3 has 16 residues. Per the germline V gene, CDR1 is ENHRY and CDR2 is SYGVKD. CDR3 sequence: CAISEPSQGVLDTQYF.

The V and J genes are TRBV15 and TRBJ1-2; TCRdb reports TRBD1, a call that lacks DNA to check it against. This CDR3 has 16 amino acids. Germline CDR1 is LNHNV and CDR2 is YYDKDF (reference sequence). Here the CDR3 reads CATSRDRPGWDYGYTF.

V usage is TRBV20-1 and J usage is TRBJ2-7. This CDR3 is built from 11 residues. Germline CDR1 DFQATT, CDR2 SNEGSKA (reference sequence). The CDR3 here is CSARVGYEQYF.